Presented here are 28 T cell receptor beta chains from one specimen sequenced in a study of HIV-infected patients and healthy controls. cDNA was made from approximately 0.55 ug RNA using alpha and beta constant primers. Each of the alpha and beta chains got its own library through chain-specific third strand synthesis with indices. From the 5' RACE reads, TCRdb called clonotypes with MiXCR, one entry per CDR3 protein. The sample shows 15,000 to 20,000 distinct CDR3 sequences, 8.5% to 9% of them seen only once. Follow-up blood was drawn about 14 weeks, roughly three months, after antiretroviral therapy began. Whole blood was used without fractionation, so all unsorted peripheral T cells were included. Sequencing was performed on blood, taken during antiretroviral therapy. Receptor source: an adult with HIV infection.

This clonotype showed up many times. The chain joins TRBV24-1 to TRBJ1-5; 7 bases fit TRBD1. The CDR3 runs 14 residues. V shed 5 bases and J 6 bases; nucleotides not matched to a gene: 6. Germline CDR1 reads KGHDR; CDR2 reads SFDVKD. This chain's CDR3 is CATSGSGGVQPQHF. The CDR3 coding sequence is TGTGCCACCAGTGGGTCAGGGGGAGTTCAGCCCCAGCATTTT.

In this sample, this clonotype turned up many times. J is TRBJ1-1 and V is TRBV11-2, with unresolved D. This CDR3 region has 13 residues. Trimming pared 1 base from V and 5 bases from J, leaving 8 bases between. Germline V gene data show CDR1 as SGHAT and CDR2 as FQNNGV. The CDR3 region is CASSLGPGTEAFF. CDR3 bases: TGTGCCAGCAGCTTAGGTCCGGGGACTGAAGCTTTCTTT.

This clonotype occurred many times. This chain connects TRBV6-6 to TRBJ1-1, with TRBD1 matching over 7 bases. Trimming removed 7 bases from V and 3 bases from J; junction bases left unmatched: 8. This CDR3 comprises 14 residues. Germline loops: CDR1 MNHNY, CDR2 SVGAGI (reference sequence). The CDR3 here is CASTNGDSDTEAFF. The CDR3 DNA sequence: TGTGCCAGCACAAACGGGGACAGCGACACTGAAGCTTTCTTT.

J is TRBJ2-7 and V is TRBV20-1, with D possibly matching TRBD2 (6 bases). The germline V gene encodes CDR1 DFQATT and CDR2 SNEGSKA (reference sequence). The V end was cut by 1 base, the J end by 9 bases, with 16 bases between. The CDR3 extends over 13 amino acids. CDR3 DNA: TGCAGTGCTAGAGGCTCGGCGGGGTACACGCAGTACTTC. Translated, it gives CSARGSAGYTQYF.

This clonotype was found many times. V and J are TRBV29-1 and TRBJ1-4, with D unclear. V was shortened by 3 bases and J by 5 bases, with 10 bases between the two germline ends. Germline V gene lookup returns CDR1 SQVTM and CDR2 ANQGSEA. This CDR3 has 13 amino acids. The chain's CDR3 is CSVDGPQNEKLFF. CDR3 nucleotides: TGCAGCGTTGACGGGCCCCAGAATGAAAAACTGTTTTTT.

The table lists this clonotype with many counts. In DNA form, the CDR3 reads TGTGCCAGCAGTTACTCGGAAGCGGGCTACTACAATGAGCAGTTCTTC. Protein: CASSYSEAGYYNEQFF. The rearrangement joins TRBV6-2 or TRBV6-3 to TRBJ2-1; possible D gene TRBD2, 6 bases. V was pared by 0 bases and J by 3 bases, with 12 bases between. In germline, CDR1 is MNHEY, CDR2 SVGEGT. This CDR3 is 16 amino acids long.

The table lists this clonotype with many counts. The J gene is TRBJ1-2, the V gene TRBV11-3, with D uncertain. V was cut by 2 bases and J by 0 bases, with 13 bases left in between. The germline V gene encodes CDR1 SGHNT and CDR2 YENEEA. CDR3 length: 16 amino acids. The CDR3 reads CASSLMKQTTNYGYTF. CDR3 DNA sequence: TGTGCCAGCAGCTTAATGAAACAGACAACTAACTATGGCTACACCTTC.

The rearrangement links TRBV4-1 to TRBJ1-5; TRBD1 might be the D (5 bases). Germline lookup yields CDR1 MGHRA and CDR2 YSYEKL. The CDR3 has 14 amino acids. Trimming took off 6 bases at V and 0 bases at J, with 9 bases between the two ends. Here the CDR3 reads CASSTGLSNQPQHF. CDR3 nucleotide sequence: TGCGCCAGCAGTACAGGCCTTAGCAATCAGCCCCAGCATTTT.

The V gene is TRBV7-9, the J gene TRBJ2-7; D perhaps matches TRBD1 (5 bases). The CDR3 is 13 residues long. The V end was cut by 2 bases, the J end by 4 bases, with 9 bases between. Germline CDR1 reads SEHNR; CDR2 reads FQNEAQ (reference sequence). CDR3 region: CASSLTGDYEQYF. The DNA for the CDR3 is TGTGCCAGCAGCTTAACAGGTGATTACGAGCAGTACTTC.

This clonotype has ten or more counts. The V gene is TRBV5-1, the J gene TRBJ1-1; a weak D match, TRBD1 (6 bases). The germline CDR1 and CDR2 sequences are SGHRS and YFSETQ. Trimming pared 1 base from V and 0 bases from J, leaving 7 bases between. This CDR3 comprises 14 residues. The CDR3, as DNA: TGCGCCAGCAGCTTGTGGACAGTGAACACTGAAGCTTTCTTT. Translation: CASSLWTVNTEAFF.

This clonotype qualifies as medium-sized. V and J are TRBV7-9 and TRBJ2-3; D call uncertain. The CDR3 totals 13 residues. Between the trimmed V and J ends, which lost 7 bases and 0 bases, there was a span of 8 bases. Germline CDR1 SEHNR, CDR2 FQNEAQ (reference sequence). The CDR3 region has the DNA TGTGCCAGCACCGTGGTGAGCACAGATACGCAGTATTTT. This codes for CASTVVSTDTQYF.

The rearrangement links TRBV3-1 to TRBJ1-1; D is undetermined. The CDR3 is 14 amino acids. The V gene lost 3 bases and the J gene lost 1 base, with 9 bases spanning the gap. Germline assignment: CDR1 LGHDT and CDR2 YNNKEL (reference sequence). Here the CDR3 reads CASSQHSPNTEAFF. CDR3 in DNA: TGTGCCAGCAGCCAGCATAGCCCGAACACTGAAGCTTTCTTT.

This clonotype showed up many times. The chain recombines TRBV4-1 with TRBJ2-1; D possibly corresponds to TRBD2 (5 bases). The CDR3 length is 14 residues. Germline values: CDR1 MGHRA, CDR2 YSYEKL. The V end was cut by 3 bases, the J end by 7 bases, with 13 bases between. CDR3 residues: CASSHTQRGNEQFF. In DNA form, the CDR3 reads TGCGCCAGCAGCCACACCCAAAGAGGGAATGAGCAGTTCTTC.

This clonotype was detected many times. The genes are TRBV7-2 and TRBJ1-1; 7 bases are a match to TRBD1. CDR1 SGHTA and CDR2 FQGNSA come from the germline V gene. The V segment lost 5 bases and the J segment 4 bases; nucleotides outside the gene matches: 10. The CDR3 length is 15 residues. Here the CDR3 DNA reads TGTGCCAGCAGCCCTAACACAGGGGCAGGCACTGAAGCTTTCTTT. Encoded protein: CASSPNTGAGTEAFF.

This clonotype has a count of ten or more. The V call is TRBV7-2, the J call TRBJ2-1; D is perhaps TRBD2 (5 bases). The length of the CDR3 is 14 residues. Germline CDR1 SGHTA, CDR2 FQGNSA. V lost 2 bases and J 9 bases, leaving 14 bases between the germline ends. CDR3 sequence (DNA): TGTGCCAGCAGCTTAATCAGGTCGGACTCTGAGCAGTTCTTC. This encodes CASSLIRSDSEQFF.

This clonotype was recorded at least ten times. The chain uses TRBV1 and TRBJ1-5. TRBV1 counts as a pseudogene. CDR3 length: 18 amino acids. CDR3 sequence reads: CTSSHPTRSSHSNQPQHF. The CDR3 DNA reads as TGCACCAGCAGCCACCCAACGAGGTCTTCCCATAGCAATCAGCCCCAGCATTTT.

This clonotype occurred many times. The chain has TRBV20-1 and TRBJ2-3; no clear D. CDR3 length equals 15 residues. Trimming removed 4 bases at V and 0 bases at J, with 14 bases between. The V gene's germline CDR1 is DFQATT and CDR2 SNEGSKA (reference sequence). The CDR3: CSATYRGSSTDTQYF. The CDR3 DNA sequence: TGCAGTGCTACCTACCGAGGCTCTAGCACAGATACGCAGTATTTT.

This clonotype was seen at least ten times. The chain links TRBV6-5 to TRBJ1-2, with 8 positions matching TRBD1. V trimming: 5 bases; J trimming: 4 bases; junction bases outside the gene matches: 3. This CDR3 is 13 amino acids long. Germline assignment: CDR1 MNHEY and CDR2 SVGAGI. The CDR3 loop is CASSGQGGYGYTF. Here the CDR3 DNA reads TGTGCCAGCAGTGGACAGGGCGGCTATGGCTACACCTTC.

This clonotype occurred once. V usage is TRBV7-6 and J usage is TRBJ2-1; no reliable D call. The CDR3 contains 12 residues. Per the germline V gene, CDR1 is SGHVS and CDR2 is FNYEAQ. The V end lost 2 bases, the J end lost 5 bases, and 4 bases lay between the germline ends. The DNA for the CDR3 is TGTGCCAGCAGCTTATCAAACAATGAGCAGTTCTTC. Encoded protein: CASSLSNNEQFF.

This clonotype came up many times. The chain combines TRBV11-2 with TRBJ2-1, with D possibly matching TRBD1 (6 bases). The CDR3 is made up of 14 amino acids. CDR1 is SGHAT, CDR2 FQNNGV, per germline. Trimming shortened V by 4 bases and J by 4 bases, and 11 bases separated the two germline ends. CDR3 in amino acids: CASSSPGQYNEQFF. Here the CDR3 DNA reads TGTGCCAGCAGCTCCCCGGGACAATACAATGAGCAGTTCTTC.

This clonotype was picked up many times. The chain couples TRBV5-1 to TRBJ1-3; D is undetermined. This CDR3 is built from 15 residues. Trimming left V 0 bases short and J 2 bases short, with 9 bases between. Germline values: CDR1 SGHRS, CDR2 YFSETQ. CDR3 loop: CASSLAEGAGNTIYF. In DNA form, the CDR3 reads TGCGCCAGCAGCTTGGCGGAGGGAGCTGGAAACACCATATATTTT.

The sample holds a few counts of this clonotype. The V call is TRBV7-2, the J call TRBJ2-1, with 15 bases fitting TRBD2. J gave up 5 bases and V 5 bases, and 10 bases lay outside the gene matches. CDR1 and CDR2 (germline): SGHTA, FQGNSA. The CDR3 covers 18 residues. In DNA, the CDR3 is TGTGCCAGCAGCCCGGGACTAGCGGGGGGACTTCTCCACAATGAGCAGTTCTTC. Translation: CASSPGLAGGLLHNEQFF. Drawing the rest from reference TRBV7-2 and TRBJ2-1, the complete variable domain is GAGVSQSPSNKVTEKGKDVELRCDPISGHTALYWYRQSLGQGLEFLIYFQGNSAPDKSGLPSDRFSAERTGGSVSTLTIQRTQQEDSAVYLCASSPGLAGGLLHNEQFFGPGTRLTVL.

This clonotype was recorded many times. The genes are TRBV28 and TRBJ2-7, with D possibly being TRBD1 (6 bases). V was pared by 5 bases and J by 4 bases, with 18 bases between. Germline V gene sequence: CDR1 MDHEN, CDR2 SYDVKM. The CDR3 is 15 residues long. For the CDR3, the DNA is TGTGCCAGCAGTACTCCACAGGGAAATCTGTACGAGCAGTACTTC. Amino acids: CASSTPQGNLYEQYF.

This clonotype appeared many times. The chain has TRBV4-1 and TRBJ1-6, with 7 bases fitting TRBD1. CDR1 is MGHRA, CDR2 YSYEKL, per germline. The V and J ends lost 0 bases and 7 bases, in that order; junction bases with no gene match: 6. This CDR3 contains 16 residues. The CDR3 spells CASSQEEGARNSPLHF. The CDR3 DNA is TGCGCCAGCAGCCAAGAGGAGGGGGCGAGAAATTCACCCCTCCACTTT.

The table lists this clonotype with many counts. This rearrangement joins TRBV24-1 to TRBJ2-4, with TRBD1 matching over 8 bases. Trimming at V came to 2 bases and at J to 3 bases, leaving 5 bases not matched to a gene. Germline V CDR1 and CDR2: KGHDR, SFDVKD. The CDR3 is 16 residues long. The CDR3 protein is CATSDSDRAGKNIQYF. In DNA form, the CDR3 reads TGTGCCACCAGTGATTCGGACAGGGCTGGCAAAAACATTCAGTACTTC.

This clonotype was detected many times. The chain is built from TRBV6-1 and TRBJ2-7; possibly TRBD1 for D (6 bases). V dropped 4 bases and J dropped 2 bases, with 15 bases sitting between them. Germline V gene data show CDR1 as MNHNS and CDR2 as SASEGT. CDR3 length: 15 residues. DNA for the CDR3: TGTGCCAGCAGTGTCGGAGGACAGTATACCTACGAGCAGTACTTC. This gives the protein CASSVGGQYTYEQYF.

This clonotype was seen repeatedly, ten times or more. V gene TRBV25-1 combines with J gene TRBJ2-7; TRBD2 might be the D (6 bases). Germline assignment: CDR1 MGHDK and CDR2 SYGVNS. There are 12 residues in the CDR3. Trimming took off 8 bases at V and 3 bases at J, with 11 bases between the two ends. The CDR3 region is CASAWGDYEQYF. The DNA of the CDR3 is TGTGCCAGCGCCTGGGGGGACTACGAGCAGTACTTC.

This clonotype was counted between two and nine times. The rearrangement links TRBV7-3 to TRBJ2-5; D tentatively reads TRBD1 or TRBD2 (5 bases each). Trimming shortened V by 3 bases and J by 2 bases, and 16 bases separated the two germline ends. The CDR3 totals 16 residues. Germline CDR1 reads SGHTA; CDR2 reads FQGTGA. The CDR3 sequence is CASSLGPIGSQETQYF. In DNA, the CDR3 is TGTGCCAGCAGCTTGGGACCTATAGGGAGTCAAGAGACCCAGTACTTC.